The entry below gives a single T cell receptor beta chain sequence along with its context. This clone has only a few counts. The antigen this receptor binds is unknown. The input lacks base qualities; no much larger clone sits a single base away. TCRbeta CDR3 regions were amplified from genomic DNA using the immunoSEQ Assay, a bias-controlled multiplex PCR. The paper's processing steps were these. The number of nucleated cells in each sample was estimated from the amplification of reference gene primers within the assay. To quantify the absolute abundance of each unique TCRbeta CDR3 rearrangement, sequence reads were collapsed and filtered. Productive Simpson clonality was computed per sample as the square root of Simpson's diversity index over productive rearrangements. TCRdb re-hosts the immuneACCESS table, in-frame sequences only. Its copies lack some clones; in the studies checked, an unresolved V gene accounts for under half of them, and the cause for the rest is not known. That table gives V, J and clone size, and the DNA gave D and trimming. This sample comprises fewer than 500,000 clones, 86% of them detected only once. Around 1.4% of the sample belongs to the ten largest clones.

V is reduced by 0 bases and J by 5 bases, leaving a spacing of 11 bases between them. The CDR3 covers 14 residues, taking in both the cysteine and the phenylalanine. Just the 42-base CDR3 DNA is kept, in frame starting at base 1. Sequences SGHNT (CDR1) and YYREEE (CDR2) are obtained from the germline V gene (reference sequence). The data originate from a study of blood T cell repertoires in COVID-19 (dated by TCRdb to 2018 to 2021). For the study in its entirety: Samples from collaborators originated in the United States, Italy and Spain and spanned both the acute and convalescent phases of COVID-19. Sample metadata almost always included a de-identified subject ID, COVID-19 status, age in years and sex. Subjects who had been exposed to COVID-19, were actively infected with it, or had recovered from it provided the deeply sampled blood TCRbeta repertoires that made up the dataset. The prospective study material was composed of cDNA or gDNA derived from T cells, B-cell-depleted T cells, or PBMCs. Where available, HLA class I and class II types were taken from metadata supplied by the sample provider and were not determined by assay-based typing. The repertoires were released in a freely available public database intended as a resource for research on the immune response to SARS-CoV-2. The samples were drawn from two sources: the first 160 participants of the ongoing ImmuneRACE study, and 950 to 1,500 subjects contributed by 6 global collaborators.

On the study overall, not on this receptor specifically: The amount of clinical and demographic metadata varied by source and participant and was provided uncurated.

Each collaborating institution followed its own protocols to collect whole blood in K2EDTA tubes. For TCRbeta analysis, collaborators shipped samples as frozen whole blood, isolated PBMCs, or DNA extracted from either of those sample types. The source material was peripheral blood. This receptor was identified in a woman in her thirties with active or convalescent COVID-19. The receptor chain draws on TRBV5-4 and TRBJ1-1, with TRBD1 perhaps the D gene, on 5 matching bases. The DNA is as follows: TGTGCCAGCAGCTTGGAGAGGGGAGGGACTGAAGCTTTCTTT. This gives the protein CASSLERGGTEAFF. The CDR3, completed at both ends by the reference TRBV5-4 and TRBJ1-1 genes, gives the full variable domain ETGVTQSPTHLIKTRGQQVTLRCSSQSGHNTVSWYQQALGQGPQFIFQYYREEENGRGNFPPRFSGLQFPNYSSELNVNALELDDSALYLCASSLERGGTEAFFGQGTRLTVV.